This section outlines one T cell receptor beta chain sequence together with its context. No antigen is known for it. Per the germline V gene, CDR1 is ENHRY and CDR2 is SYGVKD. V lost 6 bases and J lost 1, with 10 bases in between. The CDR3 extends over 14 amino acids. This specimen comes from a study of long-term antiretroviral therapy in people with HIV. Study-level points and caveats: ART-treated samples gained diversity yet remained below transplant donor controls.

Post-ART PBMC samples numbered at least two per donor, and pre-ART ones at least one. Treatment locations for all participants with HIV were in the United States. Version v3.0 of the immunoSEQ assay was performed at survey level. Some clones are missing from TCRdb's copy, which holds only in-frame ones; the method was immunoSEQ multiplex PCR. This sample yields around 15,000 clones, of which 77% are seen a single time; about a fifth belongs to the top ten. This TCR came from a middle-aged man with HIV. This chain uses TRBV10-3 with TRBJ2-1; possible D gene TRBD2, 5 bases. The sample here was unsorted PBMCs, taken 2.1 years after starting antiretroviral therapy. The CDR3 DNA reads TGTGCCATCAGGACTACCCCTTCCTACAATGAGCAGTTCTTC. Translation: CAIRTTPSYNEQFF.